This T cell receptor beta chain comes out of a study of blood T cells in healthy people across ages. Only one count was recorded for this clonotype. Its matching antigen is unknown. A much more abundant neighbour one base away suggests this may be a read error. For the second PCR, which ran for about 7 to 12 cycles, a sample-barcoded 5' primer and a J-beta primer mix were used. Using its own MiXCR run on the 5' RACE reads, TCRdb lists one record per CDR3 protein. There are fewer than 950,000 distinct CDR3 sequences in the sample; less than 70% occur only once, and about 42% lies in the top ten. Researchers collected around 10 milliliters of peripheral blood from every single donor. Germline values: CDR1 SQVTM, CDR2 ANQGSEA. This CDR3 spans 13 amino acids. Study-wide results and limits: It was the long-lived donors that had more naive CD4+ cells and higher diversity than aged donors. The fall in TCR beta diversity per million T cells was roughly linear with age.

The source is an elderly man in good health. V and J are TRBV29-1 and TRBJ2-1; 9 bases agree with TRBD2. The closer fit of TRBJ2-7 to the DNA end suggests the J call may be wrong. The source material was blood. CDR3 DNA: TGCAGCGCCGCAGCGGGAGGCTACAATGAGCAGTACTTC. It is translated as CSAAAGGYNEQYF.